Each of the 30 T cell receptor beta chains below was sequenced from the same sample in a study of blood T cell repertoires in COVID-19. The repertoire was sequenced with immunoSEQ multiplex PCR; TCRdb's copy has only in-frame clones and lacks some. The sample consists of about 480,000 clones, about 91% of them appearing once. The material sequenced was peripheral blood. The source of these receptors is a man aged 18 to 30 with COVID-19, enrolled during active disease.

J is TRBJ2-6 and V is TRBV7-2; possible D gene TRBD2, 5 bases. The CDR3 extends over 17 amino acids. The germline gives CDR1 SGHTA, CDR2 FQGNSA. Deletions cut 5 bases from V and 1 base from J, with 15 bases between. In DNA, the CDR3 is TGTGCCAGCAGCCTGGGAGTAGGGCGATCTGGGGCCAACGTCCTGACTTTC. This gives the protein CASSLGVGRSGANVLTF.

The CDR3 is CASSKGGFAGELFF. The CDR3 region has the DNA TGTGCCAGTAGTAAAGGAGGGTTCGCCGGGGAGCTGTTTTTT. The V call is TRBV19, the J call TRBJ2-2, with D possibly TRBD2 on 6 matching bases. The CDR3 length is 14 residues. Germline V lookup: CDR1 LNHDA, CDR2 SQIVND (reference sequence). Between the trimmed V and J ends, which lost 4 bases and 6 bases, there was a span of 12 bases. Combining the CDR3 with reference TRBV19 and TRBJ2-2 gives the whole variable domain DGGITQSPKYLFRKEGQNVTLSCEQNLNHDAMYWYRQDPGQGLRLIYYSQIVNDFQKGDIAEGYSVSREKKESFPLTVTSAQKNPTAFYLCASSKGGFAGELFFGEGSRLTVL.

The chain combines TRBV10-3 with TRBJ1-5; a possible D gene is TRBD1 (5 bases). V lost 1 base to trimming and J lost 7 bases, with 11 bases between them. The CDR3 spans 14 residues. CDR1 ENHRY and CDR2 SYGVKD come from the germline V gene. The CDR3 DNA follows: TGTGCCATCAGTGAGTTAGGGCGGGGGCAGCCCCAGCATTTT. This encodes CAISELGRGQPQHF.

Here the CDR3 reads CASSVTGHGELFF. In nucleotides, the CDR3 is TGTGCCAGCAGCGTAACAGGGCACGGGGAGCTGTTTTTT. The chain recombines TRBV2 with TRBJ2-2; tentative D call: TRBD1 (6 bases). This CDR3 spans 13 amino acids. The V end was cut by 6 bases, the J end by 7 bases, with 12 bases between. CDR1 SNHLY and CDR2 FYNNEI come from the germline V gene.

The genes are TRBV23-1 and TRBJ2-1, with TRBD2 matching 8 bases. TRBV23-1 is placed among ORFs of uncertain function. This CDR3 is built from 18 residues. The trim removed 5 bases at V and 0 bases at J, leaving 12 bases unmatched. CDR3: CASSGGSGAQSSYNEQFF. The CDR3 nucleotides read TGCGCCAGCAGTGGGGGTAGCGGGGCCCAAAGCTCCTACAATGAGCAGTTCTTC.

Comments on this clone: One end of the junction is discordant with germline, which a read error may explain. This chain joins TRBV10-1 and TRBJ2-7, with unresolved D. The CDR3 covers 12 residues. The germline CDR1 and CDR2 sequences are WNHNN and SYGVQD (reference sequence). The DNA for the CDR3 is TGCGCCAGCAGTGATCCGTCCTCCGAGCAGTACTTC. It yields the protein CASSDPSSEQYF.

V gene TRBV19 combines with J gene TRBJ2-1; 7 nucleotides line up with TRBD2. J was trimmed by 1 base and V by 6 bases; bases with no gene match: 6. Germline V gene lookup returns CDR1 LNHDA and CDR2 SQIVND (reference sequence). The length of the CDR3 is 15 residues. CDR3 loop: CASRALGGSYNEQFF. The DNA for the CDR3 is TGTGCCAGTAGAGCGTTGGGGGGGTCCTACAATGAGCAGTTCTTC.

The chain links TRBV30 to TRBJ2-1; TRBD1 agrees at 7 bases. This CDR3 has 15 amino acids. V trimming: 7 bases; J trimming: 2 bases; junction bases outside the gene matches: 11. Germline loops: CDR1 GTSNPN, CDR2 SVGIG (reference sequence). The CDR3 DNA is TGTGCCTACCTACCACAGGGGACCCCCTACAATGAGCAGTTCTTC. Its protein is CAYLPQGTPYNEQFF.

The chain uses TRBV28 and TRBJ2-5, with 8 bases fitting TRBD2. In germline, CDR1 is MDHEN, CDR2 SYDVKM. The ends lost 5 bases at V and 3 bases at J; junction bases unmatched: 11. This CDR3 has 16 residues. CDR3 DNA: TGTGCCAGCAGTGCGTACCGGGGGGGGGTTGAAGAGACCCAGTACTTC. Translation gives CASSAYRGGVEETQYF.

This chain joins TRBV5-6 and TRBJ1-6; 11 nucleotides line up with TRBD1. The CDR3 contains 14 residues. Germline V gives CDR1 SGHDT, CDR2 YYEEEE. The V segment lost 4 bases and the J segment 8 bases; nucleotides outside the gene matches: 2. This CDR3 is CASSTGQGDSPLHF. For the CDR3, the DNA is TGTGCCAGCAGCACGGGACAGGGGGATTCACCCCTCCACTTT.

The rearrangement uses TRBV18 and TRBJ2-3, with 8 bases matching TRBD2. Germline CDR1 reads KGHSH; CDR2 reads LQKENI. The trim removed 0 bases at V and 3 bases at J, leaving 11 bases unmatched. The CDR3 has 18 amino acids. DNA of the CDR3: TGTGCCAGCTCACCACCGGGTCGCGCGGGGGGAACGACAGATACGCAGTATTTT. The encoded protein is CASSPPGRAGGTTDTQYF.

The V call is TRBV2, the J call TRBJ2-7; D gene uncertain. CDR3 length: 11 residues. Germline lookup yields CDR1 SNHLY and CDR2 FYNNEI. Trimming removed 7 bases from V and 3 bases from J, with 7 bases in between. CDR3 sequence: CASNLLYEQYF. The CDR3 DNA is TGTGCCAGCAATTTACTCTACGAGCAGTACTTC. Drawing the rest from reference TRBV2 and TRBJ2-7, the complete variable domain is EPEVTQTPSHQVTQMGQEVILRCVPISNHLYFYWYRQILGQKVEFLVSFYNNEISEKSEIFDDQFSVERPDGSNFTLKIRSTKLEDSAMYFCASNLLYEQYFGPGTRLTVT.

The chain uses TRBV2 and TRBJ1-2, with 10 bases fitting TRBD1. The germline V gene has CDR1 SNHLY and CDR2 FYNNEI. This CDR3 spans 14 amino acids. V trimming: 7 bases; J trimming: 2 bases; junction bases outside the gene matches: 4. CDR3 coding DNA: TGTGCCAGCACTCCGGGACAGGGGAACTATGGCTACACCTTC. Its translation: CASTPGQGNYGYTF.

The CDR3 region has the DNA TGTGCCAGCAGCTTAGTCAACTGGGACAGCGGTCGCGACAATGAGCAGTTCTTC. Amino acid sequence: CASSLVNWDSGRDNEQFF. The chain carries TRBV11-3 and TRBJ2-1; 7 bases match TRBD1. Per germline, CDR1 SGHNT and CDR2 YENEEA. Trimming removed 1 base from V and 5 bases from J; junction bases left unmatched: 14. The CDR3 runs to 18 residues.

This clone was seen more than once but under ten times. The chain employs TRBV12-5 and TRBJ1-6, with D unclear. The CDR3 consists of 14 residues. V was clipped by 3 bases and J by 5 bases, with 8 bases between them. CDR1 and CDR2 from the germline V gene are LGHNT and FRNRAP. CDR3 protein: CASGFAVHNSPLHF. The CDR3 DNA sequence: TGTGCTAGTGGTTTTGCGGTGCATAATTCACCCCTCCACTTT.

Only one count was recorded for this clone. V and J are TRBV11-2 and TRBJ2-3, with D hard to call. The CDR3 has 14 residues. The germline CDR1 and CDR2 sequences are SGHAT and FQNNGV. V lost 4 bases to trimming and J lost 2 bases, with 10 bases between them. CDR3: CASSYVRFTDTQYF. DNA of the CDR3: TGTGCCAGCAGCTACGTGCGGTTCACAGATACGCAGTATTTT. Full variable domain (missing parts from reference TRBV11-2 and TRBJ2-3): EAGVAQSPRYKIIEKRQSVAFWCNPISGHATLYWYQQILGQGPKLLIQFQNNGVVDDSQLPKDRFSAERLKGVDSTLKIQPAKLEDSAVYLCASSYVRFTDTQYFGPGTRLTVL.

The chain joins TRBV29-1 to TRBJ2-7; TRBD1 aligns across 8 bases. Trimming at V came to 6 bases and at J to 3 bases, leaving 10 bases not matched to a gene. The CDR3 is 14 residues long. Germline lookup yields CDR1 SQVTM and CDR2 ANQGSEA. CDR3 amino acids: CSVHSGTGIYEQYF. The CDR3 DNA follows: TGCAGCGTCCATTCCGGGACAGGCATCTACGAGCAGTACTTC.

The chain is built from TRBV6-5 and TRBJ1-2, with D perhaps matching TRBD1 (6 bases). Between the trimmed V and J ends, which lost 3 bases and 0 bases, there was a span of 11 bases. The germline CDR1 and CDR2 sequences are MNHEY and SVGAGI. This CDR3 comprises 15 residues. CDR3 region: CASSYSRTANYGYTF. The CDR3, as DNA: TGTGCCAGCAGTTATTCTCGGACAGCTAACTATGGCTACACCTTC.

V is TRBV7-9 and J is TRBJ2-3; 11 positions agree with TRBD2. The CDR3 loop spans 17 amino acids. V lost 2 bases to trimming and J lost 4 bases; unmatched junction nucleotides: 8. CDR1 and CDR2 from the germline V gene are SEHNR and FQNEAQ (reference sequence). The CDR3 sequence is CASSLSLAGGKADTQYF. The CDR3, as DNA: TGTGCCAGCAGCTTAAGTCTAGCGGGAGGAAAGGCAGATACGCAGTATTTT.

The CDR3 spells CSASRGGTEKLFF. The CDR3 DNA follows: TGCAGTGCTAGTAGGGGAGGGACTGAAAAACTGTTTTTT. This chain joins TRBV20-1 and TRBJ1-4; the D gene is possibly TRBD1 (5 bases). The CDR3 is 13 residues long. With 3 bases removed from V and 7 bases from J, the gap between germline ends came to 12 bases. CDR1 and CDR2 from the germline V gene are DFQATT and SNEGSKA (reference sequence).

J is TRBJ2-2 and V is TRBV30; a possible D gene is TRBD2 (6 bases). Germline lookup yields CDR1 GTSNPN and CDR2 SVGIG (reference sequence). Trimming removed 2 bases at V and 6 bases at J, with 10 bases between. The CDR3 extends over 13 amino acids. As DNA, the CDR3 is TGTGCCTGGAGTATCGGGAGCCCCGGGGAGCTGTTTTTT. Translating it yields CAWSIGSPGELFF.

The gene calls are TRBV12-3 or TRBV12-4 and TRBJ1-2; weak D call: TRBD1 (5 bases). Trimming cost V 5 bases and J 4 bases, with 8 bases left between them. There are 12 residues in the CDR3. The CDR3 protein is CASSPTGYGYTF. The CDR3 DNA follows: TGTGCCAGCAGTCCCACAGGCTATGGCTACACCTTC.

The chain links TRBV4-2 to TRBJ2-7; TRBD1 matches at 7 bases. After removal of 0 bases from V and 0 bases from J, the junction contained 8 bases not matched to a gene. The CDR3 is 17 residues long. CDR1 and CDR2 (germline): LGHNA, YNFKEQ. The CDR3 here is CASSQEGTARNSYEQYF. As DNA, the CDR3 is TGTGCCAGCAGCCAAGAGGGGACAGCCCGTAACTCCTACGAGCAGTACTTC.

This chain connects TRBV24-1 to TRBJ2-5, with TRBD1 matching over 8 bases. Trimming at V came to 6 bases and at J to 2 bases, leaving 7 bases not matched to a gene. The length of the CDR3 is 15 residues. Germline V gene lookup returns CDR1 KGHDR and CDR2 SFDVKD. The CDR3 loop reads CATSKRGTGQETQYF. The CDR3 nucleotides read TGTGCCACCAGTAAAAGAGGGACAGGTCAAGAGACCCAGTACTTC.

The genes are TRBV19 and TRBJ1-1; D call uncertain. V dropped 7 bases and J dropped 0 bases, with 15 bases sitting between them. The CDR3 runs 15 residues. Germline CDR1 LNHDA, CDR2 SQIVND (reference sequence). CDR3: CASTNRRQLNTEAFF. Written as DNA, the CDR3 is TGTGCCAGTACTAATCGGCGGCAGCTGAACACTGAAGCTTTCTTT.

As DNA, the CDR3 is TGTGCCAGCAGCCGGTCCGGGACAGACTCTTTCTTT. This encodes CASSRSGTDSFF. The rearrangement links TRBV12-3 or TRBV12-4 to TRBJ1-1, with 7 positions matching TRBD1. With 6 bases clipped from V and 12 bases from J, the junction kept 10 bases outside the gene matches. The CDR3 sequence is 12 residues long.

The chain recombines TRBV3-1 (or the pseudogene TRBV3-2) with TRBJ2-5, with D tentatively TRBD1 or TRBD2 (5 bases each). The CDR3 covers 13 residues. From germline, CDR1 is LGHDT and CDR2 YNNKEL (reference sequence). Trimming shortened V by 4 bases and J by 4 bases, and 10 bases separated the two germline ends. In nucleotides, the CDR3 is TGTGCCAGCAGCCGAGAGGGGAGAGAGACCCAGTACTTC. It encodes CASSREGRETQYF.

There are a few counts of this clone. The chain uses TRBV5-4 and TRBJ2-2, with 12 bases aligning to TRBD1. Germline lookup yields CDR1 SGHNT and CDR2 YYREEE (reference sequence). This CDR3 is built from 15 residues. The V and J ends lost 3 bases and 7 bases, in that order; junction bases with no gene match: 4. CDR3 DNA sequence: TGTGCCAGCAGCTGGGACAGGGGGCTGAGCGGGGAGCTGTTTTTT. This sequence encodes CASSWDRGLSGELFF.

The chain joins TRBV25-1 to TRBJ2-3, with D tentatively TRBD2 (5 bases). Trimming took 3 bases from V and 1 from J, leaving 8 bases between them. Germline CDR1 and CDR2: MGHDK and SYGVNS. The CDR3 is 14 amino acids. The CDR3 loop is CASSEVEGTDTQYF. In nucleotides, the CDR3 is TGTGCCAGCAGTGAGGTGGAGGGCACAGATACGCAGTATTTT.

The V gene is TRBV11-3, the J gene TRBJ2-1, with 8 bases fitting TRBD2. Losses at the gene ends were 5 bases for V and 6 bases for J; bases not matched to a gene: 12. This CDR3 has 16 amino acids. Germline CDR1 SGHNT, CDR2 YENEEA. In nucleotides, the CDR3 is TGTGCCAGCAGCCACAGACCAGCGGGAGAACTCAATGAGCAGTTCTTC. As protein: CASSHRPAGELNEQFF.